One T cell receptor beta chain is described in this entry. Its binding antigen is unknown. No clone much larger than this one lies a single base away; base qualities are absent. The CDR3 regions of human TCRbeta chains were analyzed by immunosequencing. The original pipeline was this. Repertoire TCRs were matched against a reference library of SARS-CoV-2-specific TCRs generated with the MIRA antigen-specificity platform. Breadth meant the fraction of unique TCRs that were SARS-CoV-2-associated, whereas depth meant the fraction of total T cells that were SARS-CoV-2-associated. Each spike-specific TCR was assigned to its reactive spike region and to a CD4 or CD8 class using the MIRA data. Log10-transformed breadth and depth values were compared by one-way ANOVA with Sidak's multiple comparisons tests. TCRdb re-hosts the immuneACCESS table, in-frame sequences only. Its copies lack some clones; in the studies checked, an unresolved V gene accounts for under half of them, and the cause for the rest is not known. Clone size and the V and J calls come from that table; the DNA yielded D and trimming. In this sample the table shows some 79,000 clones, roughly 75% of which occur a single time. The ten largest clonotypes hold around 45% of the sample.

Per the publication, the time point label means: about 28 days (+/-7) after the second vaccine dose. Because spike-specific TCR depth and breadth did not differ between the two schedules, AZD1222 recipients who got a second dose at roughly 4 weeks were pooled with those who got a second dose at roughly 12 weeks. Samples from vaccinated people were obtained from the UK trials COV001 and COV002, which included a single-blind randomized controlled phase 2/3 trial of AZD1222 (ChAdOx1 nCoV-19) in healthy adults. For TCRbeta chain sequencing, PBMC samples were collected from trial participants at day 0 and at day 28 after the second dose. This entry belongs to a study of T cell responses to AZD1222 COVID-19 vaccine (dated by TCRdb to the early 2020s). Study-level background: A total of over 230 trial participants underwent TCR sequencing, of whom 200 to 220 received two doses of AZD1222 and some 26 received two doses of the MenACWY control vaccine. Enrollment into the trials was organized by age into subgroups of 18-55, 56-69 and 70-plus years, and those subgroups contained roughly 150, 30 and 60 TCR-sequenced participants, respectively.

What the authors observed across the whole study: Vaccine-associated CD4 TCRs spanned the whole spike protein, with dominant responses in regions 160-218 and 743-854. Epitopes outside the regions mutated in the B.1.351 and B.1.1.7 variants were reportedly recognized by nearly half of the unique spike-specific TCRs. In the small 56-69-year group, the increase in depth fell short of significance, most likely because of low power. Conclusions about previously exposed vaccinees were limited because only a handful of AZD1222 recipients were SARS-CoV-2 seropositive at baseline. Most participants were white British and females outnumbered males, and the authors suggested that clonal diversity may have been underestimated. Because no day 14 peak-response samples were available, the repertoires could be characterized only after the peak T cell response. After two AZD1222 doses, spike-specific TCR breadth and depth were significantly higher than at day 0 and than in MenACWY recipients.

The CDR3 covers 14 residues, taking in both the cysteine and the phenylalanine. This entry keeps only the CDR3 DNA: 42 bases, framed from base 1. Trimming at the junction amounts to 3 bases on V and 4 bases on J, and the germline ends lie 10 bases apart. Looking up the germline V gene yields CDR1 SGHRS and CDR2 YFSETQ. The rearranged chain carries TRBV5-1 and TRBJ2-2, and possibly TRBD1, on 6 matching bases. This clonotype was sampled from an adult who received the AZD1222 COVID-19 vaccine. Material: peripheral blood, obtained 28 days after the second AZD1222 dose. The DNA reads as follows: TGCGCCAGCAGCTCGGGACACGCCACCGGGGAGCTGTTTTTT. The translation is CASSSGHATGELFF.